This T cell receptor (beta chain) was obtained from a study of identifying expanded T cells in peripheral blood. Study-level findings and limits: About 1.2 clones differed between technical replicates, versus around 16 and 19 over time.

Looked up from germline, CDR1 is SGHRS and CDR2 is YFSETQ. The CDR3 is made up of 13 amino acids. Between the trimmed V and J ends, which lost 1 base and 5 bases, there was a span of 7 bases. The data were produced by immunoSEQ multiplex PCR, yet TCRdb's version contains in-frame clones alone and is incomplete. The profile shows 120,000 or so clones, around four fifths of them singletons. To note about this clone: Its specificity is unknown.

The sequence derives from a person aged 18-69 years in good health. The chain recombines TRBV5-1 with TRBJ2-1; D gene unclear. Sequencing used blood. This CDR3 reads CASSLRRDNEQFF. In DNA form, the CDR3 reads TGCGCCAGCAGCTTGAGACGCGACAATGAGCAGTTCTTC. Based on the CDR3 plus reference TRBV5-1 and TRBJ2-1, the full variable domain is KAGVTQTPRYLIKTRGQQVTLSCSPISGHRSVSWYQQTPGQGLQFLFEYFSETQRNKGNFPGRFSGRQFSNSRSEMNVSTLELGDSALYLCASSLRRDNEQFFGPGTRLTVL.